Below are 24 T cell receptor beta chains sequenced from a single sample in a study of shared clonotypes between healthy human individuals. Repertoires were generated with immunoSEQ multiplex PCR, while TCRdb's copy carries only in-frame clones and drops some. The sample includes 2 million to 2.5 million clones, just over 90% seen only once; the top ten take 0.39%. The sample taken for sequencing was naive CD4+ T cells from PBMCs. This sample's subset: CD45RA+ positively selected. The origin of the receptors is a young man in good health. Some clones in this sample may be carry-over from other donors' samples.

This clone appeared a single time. Here the CDR3 DNA reads TGTGCCAGCAGCCGAACCACGGGCGAGCAGTACTTC. Amino acid sequence: CASSRTTGEQYF. The J gene is TRBJ2-7, the V gene TRBV28; D gene uncertain. This CDR3 has 12 amino acids. The V gene lost 6 bases and the J gene lost 6 bases, with 12 bases spanning the gap. From germline, CDR1 is MDHEN and CDR2 SYDVKM.

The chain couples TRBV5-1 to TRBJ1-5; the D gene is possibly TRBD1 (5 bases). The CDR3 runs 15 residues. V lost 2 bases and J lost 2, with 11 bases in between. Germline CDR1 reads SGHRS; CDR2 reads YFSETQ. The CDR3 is CASSFSGAGNQPQHF. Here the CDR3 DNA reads TGCGCCAGCAGCTTTAGCGGGGCCGGCAATCAGCCCCAGCATTTT.

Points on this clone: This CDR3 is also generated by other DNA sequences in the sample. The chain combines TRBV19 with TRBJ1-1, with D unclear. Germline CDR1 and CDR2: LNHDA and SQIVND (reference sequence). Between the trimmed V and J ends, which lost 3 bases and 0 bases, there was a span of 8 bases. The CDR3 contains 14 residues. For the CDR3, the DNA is TGTGCCAGTAGTATGGGAGGCGTGAACACTGAAGCTTTCTTT. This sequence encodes CASSMGGVNTEAFF.

This CDR3 reads CASSRSKVRALNTEAFF. The CDR3 coding sequence is TGTGCCAGCAGTCGCTCTAAGGTTCGGGCATTGAACACTGAAGCTTTCTTT. The chain recombines TRBV28 with TRBJ1-1; no firm D call. Trimming cost V 5 bases and J 0 bases, with 19 bases left between them. The CDR3 length is 17 residues. CDR1 and CDR2 from the germline V gene are MDHEN and SYDVKM. Together with reference TRBV28 and TRBJ1-1, the CDR3 gives the full variable domain: DVKVTQSSRYLVKRTGEKVFLECVQDMDHENMFWYRQDPGLGLRLIYFSYDVKMKEKGDIPEGYSVSREKKERFSLILESASTNQTSMYLCASSRSKVRALNTEAFFGQGTRLTVV.

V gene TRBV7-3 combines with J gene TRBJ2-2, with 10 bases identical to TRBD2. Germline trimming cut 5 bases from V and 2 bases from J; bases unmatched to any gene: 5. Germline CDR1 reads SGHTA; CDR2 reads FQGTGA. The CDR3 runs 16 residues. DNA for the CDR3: TGTGCCAGCAGCATGGGACTAGCGCCTAACACCGGGGAGCTGTTTTTT. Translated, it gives CASSMGLAPNTGELFF.

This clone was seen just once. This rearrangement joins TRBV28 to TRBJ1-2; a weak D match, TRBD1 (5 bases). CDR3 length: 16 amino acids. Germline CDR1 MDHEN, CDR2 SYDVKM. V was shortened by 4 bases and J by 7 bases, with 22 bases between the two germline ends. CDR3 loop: CASSSILAGRVGGYTF. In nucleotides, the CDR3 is TGTGCCAGCAGTTCTATTCTGGCAGGGCGGGTTGGTGGCTACACCTTC.

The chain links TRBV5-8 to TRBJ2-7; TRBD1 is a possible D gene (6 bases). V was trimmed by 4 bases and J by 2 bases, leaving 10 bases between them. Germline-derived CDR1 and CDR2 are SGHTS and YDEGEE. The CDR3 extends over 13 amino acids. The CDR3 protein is CASSIDRTYEQYF. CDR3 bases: TGTGCCAGCAGCATTGACAGGACCTACGAGCAGTACTTC.

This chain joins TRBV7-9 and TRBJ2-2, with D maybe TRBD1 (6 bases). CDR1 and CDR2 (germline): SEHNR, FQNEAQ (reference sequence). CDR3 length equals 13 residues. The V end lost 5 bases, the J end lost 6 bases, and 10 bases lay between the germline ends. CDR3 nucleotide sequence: TGTGCCAGCAGCGAGACAGGTCCCGGGGAGCTGTTTTTT. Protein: CASSETGPGELFF.

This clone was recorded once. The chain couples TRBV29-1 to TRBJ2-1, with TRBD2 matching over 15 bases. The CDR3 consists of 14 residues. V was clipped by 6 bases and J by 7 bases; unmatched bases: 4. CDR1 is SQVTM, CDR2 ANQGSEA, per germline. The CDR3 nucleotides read TGCAGCGTCGGACTAGCGGGAGGGTTTAATGAGCAGTTCTTC. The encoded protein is CSVGLAGGFNEQFF.

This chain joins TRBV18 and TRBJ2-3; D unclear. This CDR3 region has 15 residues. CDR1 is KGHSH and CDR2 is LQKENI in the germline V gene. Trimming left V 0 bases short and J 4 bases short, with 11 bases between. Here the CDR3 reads CASSPPAATPDTQYF. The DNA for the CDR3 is TGTGCCAGCTCACCACCAGCCGCCACCCCAGATACGCAGTATTTT.

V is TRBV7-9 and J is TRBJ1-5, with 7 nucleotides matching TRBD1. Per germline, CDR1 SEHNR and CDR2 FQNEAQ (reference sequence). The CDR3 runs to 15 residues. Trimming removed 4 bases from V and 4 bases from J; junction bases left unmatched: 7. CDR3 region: CASSWGRGGNQPQHF. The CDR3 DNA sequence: TGTGCCAGCAGCTGGGGCAGGGGGGGGAATCAGCCCCAGCATTTT.

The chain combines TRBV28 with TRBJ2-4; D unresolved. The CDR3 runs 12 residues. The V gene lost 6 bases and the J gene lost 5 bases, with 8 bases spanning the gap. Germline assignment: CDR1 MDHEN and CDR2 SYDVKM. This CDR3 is CASSPIQNIQYF. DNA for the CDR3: TGTGCCAGCAGCCCTATACAAAACATTCAGTACTTC.

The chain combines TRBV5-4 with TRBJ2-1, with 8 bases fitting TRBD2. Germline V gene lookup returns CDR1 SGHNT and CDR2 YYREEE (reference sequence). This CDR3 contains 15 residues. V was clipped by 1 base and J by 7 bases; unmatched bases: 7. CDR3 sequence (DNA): TGTGCCAGCAGCTTGCCTAGCGGGTTTGGGAATGAGCAGTTCTTC. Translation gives CASSLPSGFGNEQFF.

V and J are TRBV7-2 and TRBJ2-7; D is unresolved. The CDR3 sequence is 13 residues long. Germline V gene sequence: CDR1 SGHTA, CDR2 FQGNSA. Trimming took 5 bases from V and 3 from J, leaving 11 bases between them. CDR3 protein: CASSADTHYEQYF. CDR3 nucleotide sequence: TGTGCCAGCAGCGCAGATACCCACTACGAGCAGTACTTC.

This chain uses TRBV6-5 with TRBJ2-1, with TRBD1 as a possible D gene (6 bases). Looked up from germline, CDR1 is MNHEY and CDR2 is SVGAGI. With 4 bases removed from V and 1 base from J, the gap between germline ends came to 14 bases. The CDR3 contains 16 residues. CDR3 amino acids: CASSLTPDRSYNEQFF. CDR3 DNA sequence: TGTGCCAGCAGTTTAACCCCTGACAGGTCCTACAATGAGCAGTTCTTC.

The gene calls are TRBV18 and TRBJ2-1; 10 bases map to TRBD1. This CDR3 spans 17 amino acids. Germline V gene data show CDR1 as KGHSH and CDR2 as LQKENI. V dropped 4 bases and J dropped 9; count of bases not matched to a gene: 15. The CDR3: CASSLQPGQGLVGEQFF. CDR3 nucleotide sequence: TGTGCCAGCTCACTTCAACCGGGACAGGGGTTGGTGGGTGAGCAGTTCTTC.

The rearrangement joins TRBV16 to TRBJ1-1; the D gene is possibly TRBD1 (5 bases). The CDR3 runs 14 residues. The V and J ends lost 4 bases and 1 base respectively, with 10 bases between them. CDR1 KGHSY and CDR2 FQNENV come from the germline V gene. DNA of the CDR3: TGTGCCAGCAGCCTGCTACAGGAGAACACTGAAGCTTTCTTT. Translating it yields CASSLLQENTEAFF.

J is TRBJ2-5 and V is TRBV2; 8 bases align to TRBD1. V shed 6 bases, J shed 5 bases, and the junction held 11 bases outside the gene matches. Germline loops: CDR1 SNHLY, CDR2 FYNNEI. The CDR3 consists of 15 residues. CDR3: CASRFAEQGDETQYF. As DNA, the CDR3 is TGTGCCAGCAGGTTTGCCGAACAGGGGGATGAGACCCAGTACTTC.

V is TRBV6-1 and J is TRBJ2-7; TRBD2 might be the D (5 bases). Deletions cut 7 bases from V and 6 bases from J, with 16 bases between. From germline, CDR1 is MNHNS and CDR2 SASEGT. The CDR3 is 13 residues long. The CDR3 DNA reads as TGTGCCAGCACCCCCGGGGTGAGTCTCGAGCAGTACTTC. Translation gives CASTPGVSLEQYF.

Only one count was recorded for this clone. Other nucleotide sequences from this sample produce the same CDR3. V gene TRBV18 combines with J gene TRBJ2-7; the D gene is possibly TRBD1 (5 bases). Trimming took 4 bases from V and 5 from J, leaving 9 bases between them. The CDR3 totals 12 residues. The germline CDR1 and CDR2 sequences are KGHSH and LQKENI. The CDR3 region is CASSLGQDEQYF. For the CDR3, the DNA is TGTGCCAGCTCACTTGGACAAGACGAGCAGTACTTC.

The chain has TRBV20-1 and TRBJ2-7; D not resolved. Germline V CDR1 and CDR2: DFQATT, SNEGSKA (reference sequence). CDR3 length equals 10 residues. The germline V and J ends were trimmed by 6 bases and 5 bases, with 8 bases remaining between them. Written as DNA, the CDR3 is TGCAGTGCGGCCCAAGACGAGCAGTACTTC. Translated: CSAAQDEQYF.

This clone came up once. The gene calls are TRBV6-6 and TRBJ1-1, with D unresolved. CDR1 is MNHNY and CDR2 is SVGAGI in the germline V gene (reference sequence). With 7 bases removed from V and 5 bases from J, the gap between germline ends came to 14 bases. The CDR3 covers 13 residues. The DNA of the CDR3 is TGTGCCAGCATATATGGAGGGAGTACTGAAGCTTTCTTT. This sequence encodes CASIYGGSTEAFF.

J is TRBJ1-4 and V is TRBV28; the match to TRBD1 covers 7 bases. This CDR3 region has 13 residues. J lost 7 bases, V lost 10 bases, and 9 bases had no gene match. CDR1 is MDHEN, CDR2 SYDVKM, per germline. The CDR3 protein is CATKSGQSEKLFF. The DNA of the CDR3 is TGTGCCACCAAATCGGGACAGAGTGAAAAACTGTTTTTT.

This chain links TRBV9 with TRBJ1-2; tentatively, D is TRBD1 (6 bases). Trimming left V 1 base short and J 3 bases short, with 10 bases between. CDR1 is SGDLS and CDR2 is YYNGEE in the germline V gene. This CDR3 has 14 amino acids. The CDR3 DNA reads TGTGCCAGCAGCGTAACAGGGTCCTACTATGGCTACACCTTC. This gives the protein CASSVTGSYYGYTF.